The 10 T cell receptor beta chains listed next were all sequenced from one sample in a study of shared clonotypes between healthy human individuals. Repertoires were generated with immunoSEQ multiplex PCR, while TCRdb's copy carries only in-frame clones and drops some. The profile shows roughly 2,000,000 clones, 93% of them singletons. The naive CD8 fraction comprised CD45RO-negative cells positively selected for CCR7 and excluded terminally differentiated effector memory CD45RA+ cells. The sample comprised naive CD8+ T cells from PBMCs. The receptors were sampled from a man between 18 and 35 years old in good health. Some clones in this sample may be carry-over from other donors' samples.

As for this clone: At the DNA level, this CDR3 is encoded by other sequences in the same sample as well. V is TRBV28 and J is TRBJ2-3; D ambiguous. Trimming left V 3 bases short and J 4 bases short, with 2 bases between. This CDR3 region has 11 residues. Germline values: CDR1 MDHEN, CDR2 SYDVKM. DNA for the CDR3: TGTGCCAGCAGTTTGGCAGATACGCAGTATTTT. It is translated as CASSLADTQYF. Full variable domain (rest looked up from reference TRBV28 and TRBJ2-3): DVKVTQSSRYLVKRTGEKVFLECVQDMDHENMFWYRQDPGLGLRLIYFSYDVKMKEKGDIPEGYSVSREKKERFSLILESASTNQTSMYLCASSLADTQYFGPGTRLTVL.

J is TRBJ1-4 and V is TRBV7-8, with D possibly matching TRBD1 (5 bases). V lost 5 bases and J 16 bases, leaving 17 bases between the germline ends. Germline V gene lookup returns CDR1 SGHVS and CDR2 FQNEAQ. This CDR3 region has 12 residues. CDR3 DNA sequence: TGTGCCAGCAGCCCCGGGGGGGGGAGCCCGTTTTTT. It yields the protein CASSPGGGSPFF.

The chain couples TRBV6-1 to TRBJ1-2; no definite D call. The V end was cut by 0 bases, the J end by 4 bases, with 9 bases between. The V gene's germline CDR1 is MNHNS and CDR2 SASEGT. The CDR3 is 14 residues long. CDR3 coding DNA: TGTGCCAGCAGTGAAGCCGCGGCGAGCTATGGCTACACCTTC. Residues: CASSEAAASYGYTF.

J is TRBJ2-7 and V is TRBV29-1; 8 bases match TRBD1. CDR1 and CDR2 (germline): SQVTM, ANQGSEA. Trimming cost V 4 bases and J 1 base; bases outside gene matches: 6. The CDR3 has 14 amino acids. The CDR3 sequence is CSVAGQGGSYEQYF. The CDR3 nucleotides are TGCAGCGTTGCCGGACAGGGTGGTTCCTACGAGCAGTACTTC.

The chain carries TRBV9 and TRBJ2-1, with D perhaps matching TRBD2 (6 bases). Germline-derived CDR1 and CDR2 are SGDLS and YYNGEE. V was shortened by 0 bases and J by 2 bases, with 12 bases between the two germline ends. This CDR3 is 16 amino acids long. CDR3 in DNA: TGTGCCAGCAGCGTAGGTCGCGGGACCCCCTACAATGAGCAGTTCTTC. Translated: CASSVGRGTPYNEQFF.

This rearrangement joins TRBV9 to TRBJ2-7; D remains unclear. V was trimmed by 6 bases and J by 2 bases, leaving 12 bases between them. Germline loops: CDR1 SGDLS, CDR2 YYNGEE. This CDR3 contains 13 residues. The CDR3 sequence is CASNNGGPYEQYF. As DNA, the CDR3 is TGTGCCAGCAACAACGGCGGACCCTACGAGCAGTACTTC.

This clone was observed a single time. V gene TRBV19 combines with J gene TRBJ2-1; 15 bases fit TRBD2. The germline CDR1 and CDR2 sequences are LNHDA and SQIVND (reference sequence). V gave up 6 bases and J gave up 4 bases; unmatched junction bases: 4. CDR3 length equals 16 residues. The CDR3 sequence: CASSLGTSGRYNEQFF. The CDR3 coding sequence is TGTGCCAGTAGCCTAGGGACTAGCGGGAGGTACAATGAGCAGTTCTTC.

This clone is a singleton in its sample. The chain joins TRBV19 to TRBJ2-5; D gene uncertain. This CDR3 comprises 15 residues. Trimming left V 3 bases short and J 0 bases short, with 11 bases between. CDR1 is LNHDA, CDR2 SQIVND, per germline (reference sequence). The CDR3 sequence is CASSINGRYQETQYF. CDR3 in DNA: TGTGCCAGTAGTATTAACGGAAGGTACCAAGAGACCCAGTACTTC.

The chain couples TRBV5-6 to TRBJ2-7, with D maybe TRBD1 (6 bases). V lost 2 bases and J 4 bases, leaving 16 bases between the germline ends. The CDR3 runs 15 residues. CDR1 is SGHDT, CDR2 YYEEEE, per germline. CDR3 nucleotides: TGTGCCAGCAGCTTTTCCGGGACATCAGTTTACGAGCAGTACTTC. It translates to CASSFSGTSVYEQYF.

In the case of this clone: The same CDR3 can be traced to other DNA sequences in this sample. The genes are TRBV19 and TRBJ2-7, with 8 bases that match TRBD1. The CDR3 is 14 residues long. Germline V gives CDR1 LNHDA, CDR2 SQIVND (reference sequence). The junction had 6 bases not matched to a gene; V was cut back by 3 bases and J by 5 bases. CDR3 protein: CASSIGQGGDEQYF. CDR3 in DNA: TGTGCCAGTAGTATCGGACAGGGTGGCGACGAGCAGTACTTC.